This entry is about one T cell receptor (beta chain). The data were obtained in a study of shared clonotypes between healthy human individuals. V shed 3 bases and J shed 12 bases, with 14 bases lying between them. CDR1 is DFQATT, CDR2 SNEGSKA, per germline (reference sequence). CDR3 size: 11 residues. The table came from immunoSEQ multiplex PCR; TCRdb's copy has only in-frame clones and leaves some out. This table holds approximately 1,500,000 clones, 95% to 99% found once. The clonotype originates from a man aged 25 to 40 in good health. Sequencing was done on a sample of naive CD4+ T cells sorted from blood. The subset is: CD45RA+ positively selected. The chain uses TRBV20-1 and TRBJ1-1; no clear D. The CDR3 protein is CSARLTARTFF. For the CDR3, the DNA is TGCAGTGCTAGGCTTACCGCGCGAACTTTCTTT.